Presented here are 21 T cell receptor beta chains from one specimen sequenced in a study of cytomegalovirus exposure and HLA in healthy donors (dated by TCRdb to between 2016 and 2019). The library was made by the immunoSEQ multiplex PCR assay. A mixture of 60 forward primers for TCR Vbeta segments and 13 reverse primers for TCR Jbeta segments was used in the multiplex PCR. TCRdb's version of the immuneACCESS table is confined to in-frame rearrangements and falls short of the full clone set. An unresolved V gene accounts for under half of the shortfall where checked; the remainder is of unknown origin. The sample has some 130,000 clones on record, around 77% of them singletons. The ten biggest clones cover 0.94% of the sample. Sequencing was carried out using PBMCs. The source is a woman aged 60-70 years in good health and CMV-seronegative.

The V call is TRBV19, the J call TRBJ2-3; D may be TRBD1 (5 bases). The ends were cut back, 2 bases at V and 3 bases at J, with 12 bases in the middle. CDR3 length: 15 amino acids. Germline CDR1 is LNHDA and CDR2 is SQIVND (reference sequence). CDR3 amino acids: CASSIIGRTTDTQYF. In DNA, the CDR3 is TGTGCCAGTAGTATAATAGGCAGGACAACAGATACGCAGTATTTT.

The V gene is TRBV29-1, the J gene TRBJ2-1; 8 bases fit TRBD2. V lost 4 bases to trimming and J lost 6 bases; unmatched junction nucleotides: 8. The germline gives CDR1 SQVTM, CDR2 ANQGSEA. The CDR3 totals 14 residues. CDR3 region: CSVVAGWLGNEQFF. The CDR3 DNA sequence: TGCAGCGTTGTAGCGGGGTGGTTGGGCAATGAGCAGTTCTTC.

J is TRBJ2-5 and V is TRBV28; possible D gene TRBD1, 6 bases. Germline V gene data show CDR1 as MDHEN and CDR2 as SYDVKM. Trimming shortened V by 4 bases and J by 5 bases, and 14 bases separated the two germline ends. The CDR3 is 14 amino acids. The CDR3 coding sequence is TGTGCCAGCAGTTCCGAGGGGGTGCGGGAGACCCAGTACTTC. Its protein is CASSSEGVRETQYF.

The chain links TRBV28 to TRBJ2-4; D unclear. This CDR3 contains 13 residues. Per the germline V gene, CDR1 is MDHEN and CDR2 is SYDVKM. V was shortened by 4 bases and J by 0 bases, with 4 bases between the two germline ends. CDR3 sequence: CASSYIAKNIQYF. In DNA, the CDR3 is TGTGCCAGCAGTTACATAGCCAAAAACATTCAGTACTTC.

This clone was picked up a small number of times. The chain recombines TRBV27 with TRBJ2-5; 7 nucleotides align to TRBD1. The length of the CDR3 is 14 residues. The V gene end was trimmed by 3 bases and the J gene end by 4 bases; junction bases not matched to a gene: 5. Germline V gene lookup returns CDR1 MNHEY and CDR2 SMNVEV (reference sequence). The CDR3 sequence is CASSFTGVGETQYF. In DNA, the CDR3 is TGTGCCAGCAGTTTCACAGGGGTGGGAGAGACCCAGTACTTC.

In this sample, this clone turned up a few times. The chain recombines TRBV28 with TRBJ2-3; no definite D call. The V gene's germline CDR1 is MDHEN and CDR2 SYDVKM. The CDR3 is 16 amino acids. The V end lost 4 bases, the J end lost 0 bases, and 14 bases lay between the germline ends. The CDR3 reads CASSSPRGSSTDTQYF. CDR3 in DNA: TGTGCCAGCAGTTCCCCTCGTGGCTCTAGCACAGATACGCAGTATTTT. Complete variable domain (other parts from reference TRBV28 and TRBJ2-3): DVKVTQSSRYLVKRTGEKVFLECVQDMDHENMFWYRQDPGLGLRLIYFSYDVKMKEKGDIPEGYSVSREKKERFSLILESASTNQTSMYLCASSSPRGSSTDTQYFGPGTRLTVL.

This CDR3 reads CASSEESGSAYEQYF. The CDR3 nucleotides are TGTGCCAGCAGCGAGGAGAGCGGGTCTGCCTACGAGCAGTACTTC. This rearrangement joins TRBV9 to TRBJ2-7, with a tentative D call TRBD2 (6 bases). From germline, CDR1 is SGDLS and CDR2 YYNGEE. Between the trimmed V and J ends, which lost 3 bases and 2 bases, there was a span of 15 bases. CDR3 length: 15 residues.

Concerning this clone itself: Distinct nucleotide sequences in the sample also encode this CDR3. CDR3 DNA sequence: TGTGCCACCAGCACCGCAGGGGCTACTGAAGCTTTCTTT. It is translated as CATSTAGATEAFF. This chain joins TRBV15 and TRBJ1-1, with a tentative D call TRBD1 (6 bases). The germline V gene encodes CDR1 LNHNV and CDR2 YYDKDF (reference sequence). The V end lost 4 bases, the J end lost 5 bases, and 11 bases lay between the germline ends. The CDR3 consists of 13 residues.

V gene TRBV7-3 combines with J gene TRBJ2-5, with 13 positions matching TRBD2. The CDR3 consists of 17 residues. V was pared by 5 bases and J by 4 bases, with 10 bases of the junction left unmatched. Germline CDR1 reads SGHTA; CDR2 reads FQGTGA. CDR3 region: CASSAGLAGVGGETQYF. CDR3 nucleotide sequence: TGTGCCAGCAGCGCTGGACTAGCGGGAGTGGGGGGAGAGACCCAGTACTTC.

The chain combines TRBV21-1 with TRBJ2-7; the DNA was not used to check the table's D call, TRBD1. TRBV21-1 is a recognized pseudogene. The CDR3 consists of 17 residues. CDR3 bases: TGTGCCAGCAGCAAAGGGTTGGACAGGGTGGTTTCCTACGAGCAGTACTTC. Translation: CASSKGLDRVVSYEQYF.

This sequence joins TRBV4-1 and TRBJ2-4; D is possibly TRBD1 (6 bases). Germline V gives CDR1 MGHRA, CDR2 YSYEKL. Between the trimmed V and J ends, which lost 1 base and 9 bases, there was a span of 16 bases. The CDR3 sequence is 15 residues long. CDR3 loop: CASSQVPQGFGIQYF. The CDR3 coding sequence is TGCGCCAGCAGCCAAGTCCCCCAGGGGTTTGGCATTCAGTACTTC.

The rearrangement uses TRBV30 and TRBJ2-1, with TRBD2 matching 7 bases. The CDR3 spans 12 residues. Germline CDR1 reads GTSNPN; CDR2 reads SVGIG (reference sequence). With 5 bases clipped from V and 5 bases from J, the junction kept 3 bases outside the gene matches. This chain's CDR3 is CAWARGDNEQFF. CDR3 DNA: TGTGCCTGGGCCCGGGGGGACAATGAGCAGTTCTTC.

This clone was recorded a few times. The chain couples TRBV30 to TRBJ1-2, with 12 bases that match TRBD1. From germline, CDR1 is GTSNPN and CDR2 SVGIG (reference sequence). V was pared by 1 base and J by 4 bases, with 7 bases of the junction left unmatched. The CDR3 loop spans 16 amino acids. The CDR3 here is CAWSAGQGARGYGYTF. CDR3 in DNA: TGTGCCTGGAGTGCGGGACAGGGGGCGCGTGGCTATGGCTACACCTTC.

V usage is TRBV18 and J usage is TRBJ1-1; no reliable D call. Trimming took 8 bases from V and 8 from J, leaving 18 bases between them. There are 13 residues in the CDR3. Germline CDR1 and CDR2: KGHSH and LQKENI. The CDR3 nucleotides read TGTGCCAGCCAACTAGGCCTTCGGGAGGAAGCTTTCTTT. Translated: CASQLGLREEAFF. The full variable domain, its missing parts supplied by reference TRBV18 and TRBJ1-1, is NAGVMQNPRHLVRRRGQEARLRCSPMKGHSHVYWYRQLPEEGLKFMVYLQKENIIDESGMPKERFSAEFPKEGPSILRIQQVVRGDSAAYFCASQLGLREEAFFGQGTRLTVV.

The V and J genes are TRBV4-1 and TRBJ1-1; D not resolved. The germline V gene has CDR1 MGHRA and CDR2 YSYEKL. This CDR3 contains 14 residues. V shed 1 base and J shed 5 bases, with 11 bases lying between them. In DNA, the CDR3 is TGCGCCAGCAGCCAAGTCCGGGGTAGAACTGAAGCTTTCTTT. Encoded protein: CASSQVRGRTEAFF.

This clone was detected only once. The V and J genes are TRBV13 and TRBJ1-1, with D possibly TRBD1 on 5 matching bases. The CDR3 is 16 amino acids. Looked up from germline, CDR1 is PRHDT and CDR2 is FYEKMQ (reference sequence). V lost 5 bases and J lost 7, with 23 bases in between. The CDR3 DNA reads as TGTGCCAGCAGCCGTTCTGAGAATCCCACAGGCGGTGAAGCTTTCTTT. Protein: CASSRSENPTGGEAFF. Together with reference TRBV13 and TRBJ1-1, the CDR3 gives the full variable domain: AAGVIQSPRHLIKEKRETATLKCYPIPRHDTVYWYQQGPGQDPQFLISFYEKMQSDKGSIPDRFSAQQFSDYHSELNMSSLELGDSALYFCASSRSENPTGGEAFFGQGTRLTVV.

This clone occurred a few times. The V and J genes are TRBV28 and TRBJ1-4; D is undetermined. The CDR3 spans 14 residues. CDR1 is MDHEN and CDR2 is SYDVKM in the germline V gene. V was shortened by 2 bases and J by 1 base, with 5 bases between the two germline ends. CDR3 bases: TGTGCCAGCAGTTTACCGGGAACTAATGAAAAACTGTTTTTT. Its protein is CASSLPGTNEKLFF.

The chain employs TRBV6-1 and TRBJ1-2; D is perhaps TRBD1 (6 bases). Looked up from germline, CDR1 is MNHNS and CDR2 is SASEGT. The CDR3 has 14 amino acids. V dropped 5 bases and J dropped 6 bases, with 16 bases sitting between them. The CDR3 coding sequence is TGTGCCAGCAGTTATAGAGGCAGGGGTCATGGCTACACCTTC. This encodes CASSYRGRGHGYTF.

CDR3 sequence reads: CASSYAPSLNTEAFF. The CDR3 bases are TGTGCCAGCAGTTATGCCCCGAGCCTGAACACTGAAGCTTTCTTT. This chain joins TRBV6-5 and TRBJ1-1; D ambiguous. V was cut by 3 bases and J by 0 bases, with 11 bases left in between. Germline V gives CDR1 MNHEY, CDR2 SVGAGI. This CDR3 contains 15 residues.

V gene TRBV7-6 combines with J gene TRBJ2-1; D is unresolved. Germline-derived CDR1 and CDR2 are SGHVS and FNYEAQ. This CDR3 has 15 residues. V was trimmed by 3 bases and J by 1 base, leaving 10 bases between them. CDR3 protein: CASSFEAQSYNEQFF. CDR3 DNA: TGTGCCAGCAGCTTCGAGGCCCAATCCTACAATGAGCAGTTCTTC.

The chain uses TRBV21-1 and TRBJ2-3; TRBD2, the D gene given by the table, was not confirmed from the DNA. TRBV21-1 is noted as a pseudogene. The CDR3 extends over 21 amino acids. This CDR3 is CASEGHNSGTSGRPSTDTQYF. CDR3 sequence (DNA): TGTGCCAGTGAAGGACACAACAGCGGGACTAGCGGGAGGCCTAGCACAGATACGCAGTATTTT.